This is a list of T cell receptor beta chains from one sample in a study of blood T cell repertoires in COVID-19. The method was immunoSEQ multiplex PCR; TCRdb's version includes in-frame clones alone and lacks a portion of them. Of 120,000 to 150,000 clones listed, approximately 88% are singletons. The sample was peripheral blood. These receptors were taken from a woman aged 50 to 60 with acute or convalescent COVID-19. Each CDR3 is given with its conserved first and last residue. D genes are given only for firm matches.

TRBV10-1	16	TRBD1	TRBJ2-7	CASSESAWDRSHEQYF
TRBV7-9	15	TRBD1	TRBJ1-2	CASSSDRGENYGYTF
TRBV6-1	18	TRBD2	TRBJ2-1	CASSEGLAGGLAYNEQFF
TRBV19	16	-	TRBJ2-1	CASSIVVGLGGNEQFF
TRBV19	14	-	TRBJ1-3	CASSPTSSGNTIYF
TRBV5-1	15	TRBD2	TRBJ2-7	CASQGLAGGPNEQYF
TRBV30	12	-	TRBJ1-5	CAWSAGWDTQHF
TRBV9	13	-	TRBJ1-1	CASSLPTDTEAFF
TRBV30	13	-	TRBJ1-5	CAWSYREDQPQHF
TRBV10-3	15	-	TRBJ1-6	CAISGSREAGSPLHF
TRBV18	17	TRBD1	TRBJ1-4	CASSPLTGQATNEKLFF
TRBV3-1/TRBV3-2	14	-	TRBJ1-5	CASSQMRDNQPQHF
TRBV20-1	14	TRBD1	TRBJ1-5	CSASIGTGVSPQHF
TRBV14	15	-	TRBJ1-2	CASSPDLSGLYGYTF
TRBV5-5	14	-	TRBJ2-7	CASSLPGTSYEQYF
TRBV9	17	TRBD2	TRBJ2-3	CASSASITSGGTDTQYF
TRBV7-2	15	TRBD1	TRBJ2-2	CASSYSTGSTGELFF
TRBV7-9	15	-	TRBJ2-7	CASSFRRDTTYEQYF